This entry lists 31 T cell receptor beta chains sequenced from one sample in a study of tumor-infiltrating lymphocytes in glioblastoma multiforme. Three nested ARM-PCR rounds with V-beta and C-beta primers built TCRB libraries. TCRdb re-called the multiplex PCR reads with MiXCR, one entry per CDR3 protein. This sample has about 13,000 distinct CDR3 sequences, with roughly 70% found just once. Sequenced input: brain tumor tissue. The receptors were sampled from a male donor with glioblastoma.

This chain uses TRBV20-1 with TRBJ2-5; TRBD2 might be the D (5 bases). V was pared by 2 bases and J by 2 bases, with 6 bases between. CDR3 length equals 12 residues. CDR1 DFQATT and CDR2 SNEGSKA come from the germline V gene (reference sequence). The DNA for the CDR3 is TGCAGTGCTAGACGGGGACAAGAGACCCAGTACTTC. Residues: CSARRGQETQYF.

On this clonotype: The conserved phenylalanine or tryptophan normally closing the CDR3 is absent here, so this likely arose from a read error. The CDR3 here is CASSFLGRGYTS. The CDR3 DNA follows: TGTGCCAGCAGTTTTCTAGGGCGAGGCTACACCTCC. The chain joins TRBV28 to TRBJ1-2; D is undetermined. Germline V gene lookup returns CDR1 MDHEN and CDR2 SYDVKM. The CDR3 is made up of 12 amino acids. V lost 3 bases and J 8 bases, leaving 10 bases between the germline ends.

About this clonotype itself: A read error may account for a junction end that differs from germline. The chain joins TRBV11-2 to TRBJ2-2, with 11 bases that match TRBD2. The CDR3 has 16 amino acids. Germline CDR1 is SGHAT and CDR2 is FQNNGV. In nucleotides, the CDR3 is TGTGCCAGCACCGGACTAGCGGGCATAAACACCGAGGAGCTGTCCTTT. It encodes CASTGLAGINTEELSF.

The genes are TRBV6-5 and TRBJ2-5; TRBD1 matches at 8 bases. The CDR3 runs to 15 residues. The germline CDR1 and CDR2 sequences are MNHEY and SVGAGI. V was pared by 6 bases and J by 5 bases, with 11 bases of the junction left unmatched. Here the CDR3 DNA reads TGTGCCAGCAGCCCCCAGGGGGCTGAGTGGGAGACCCAGTACTTC. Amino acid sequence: CASSPQGAEWETQYF.

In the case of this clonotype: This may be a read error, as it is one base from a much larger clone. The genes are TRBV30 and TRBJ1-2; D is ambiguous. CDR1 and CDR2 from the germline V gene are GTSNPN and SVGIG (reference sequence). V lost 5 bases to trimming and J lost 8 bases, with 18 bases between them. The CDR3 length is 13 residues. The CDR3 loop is CAWAKIDLYGYTF. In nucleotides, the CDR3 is TGTGCCTGGGCTAAGATCGATCTCTACGGCTACACCTTC.

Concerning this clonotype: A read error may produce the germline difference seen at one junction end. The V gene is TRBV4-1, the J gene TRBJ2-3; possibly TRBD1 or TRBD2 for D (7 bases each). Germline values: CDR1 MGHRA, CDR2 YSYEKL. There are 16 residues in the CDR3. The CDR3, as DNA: TGCGCCAGCAGCCAAGAAGGGGGCGGGGGTACAGATATGCAGTATTTT. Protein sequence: CASSQEGGGGTDMQYF.

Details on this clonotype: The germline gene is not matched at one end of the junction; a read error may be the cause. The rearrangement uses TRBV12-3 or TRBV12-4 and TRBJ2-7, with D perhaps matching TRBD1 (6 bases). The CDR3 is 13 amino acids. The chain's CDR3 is CAGSPRGSDEQYF. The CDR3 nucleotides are TGTGCCGGCAGTCCCAGGGGTTCTGATGAGCAATACTTC.

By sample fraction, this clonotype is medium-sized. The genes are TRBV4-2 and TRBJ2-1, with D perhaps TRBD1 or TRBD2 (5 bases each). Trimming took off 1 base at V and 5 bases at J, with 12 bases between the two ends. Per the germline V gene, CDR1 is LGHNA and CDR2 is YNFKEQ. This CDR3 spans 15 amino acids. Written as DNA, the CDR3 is TGTGCCAGCAGCCAAGTATGGGGGTCAAACAATGAGCAGTTCTTC. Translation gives CASSQVWGSNNEQFF.

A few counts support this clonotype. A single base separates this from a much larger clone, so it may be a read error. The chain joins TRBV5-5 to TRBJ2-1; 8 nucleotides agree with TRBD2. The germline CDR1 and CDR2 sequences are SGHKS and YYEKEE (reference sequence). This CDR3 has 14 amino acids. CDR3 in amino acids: CPSSFRTSTGEQFF. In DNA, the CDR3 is TGTCCCAGCAGCTTCAGGACTAGCACGGGTGAGCAGTTCTTC.

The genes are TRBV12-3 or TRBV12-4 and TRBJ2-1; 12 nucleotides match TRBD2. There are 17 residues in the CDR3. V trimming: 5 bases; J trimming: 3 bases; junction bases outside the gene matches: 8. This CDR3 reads CASSLRLAGELYNEQFF. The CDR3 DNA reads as TGTGCCAGCAGTCTCCGACTAGCGGGAGAACTCTACAATGAGCAGTTCTTC.

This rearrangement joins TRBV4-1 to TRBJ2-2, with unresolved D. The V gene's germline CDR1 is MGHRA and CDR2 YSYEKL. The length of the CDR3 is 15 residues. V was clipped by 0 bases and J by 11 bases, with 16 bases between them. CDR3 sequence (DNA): TGCGCCAGCAGCCAAGAGAGGACGTTGAGACGAGAGCTGTTTTTT. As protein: CASSQERTLRRELFF.

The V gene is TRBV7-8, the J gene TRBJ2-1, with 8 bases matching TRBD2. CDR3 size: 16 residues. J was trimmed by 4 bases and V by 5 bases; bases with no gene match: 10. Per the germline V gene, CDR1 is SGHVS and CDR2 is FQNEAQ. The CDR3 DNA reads TGTGCCAGCAGCCGACCCCCGAGCGGGAGTTACAATGAGCAGTTCTTC. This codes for CASSRPPSGSYNEQFF.

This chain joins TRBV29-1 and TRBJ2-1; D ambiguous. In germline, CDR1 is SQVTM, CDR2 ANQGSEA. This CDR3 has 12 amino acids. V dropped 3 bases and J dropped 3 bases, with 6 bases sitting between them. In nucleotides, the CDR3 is TGCAGCGTTGACCGCAACTACAATGAGCAGTTCTTC. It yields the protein CSVDRNYNEQFF.

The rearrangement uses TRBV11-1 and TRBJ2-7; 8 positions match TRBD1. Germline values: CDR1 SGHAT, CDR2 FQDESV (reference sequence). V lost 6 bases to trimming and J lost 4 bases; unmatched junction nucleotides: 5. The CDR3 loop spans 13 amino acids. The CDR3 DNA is TGTGCCAGCAGGCAGACAGGGGATTACGAGCAGTACTTC. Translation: CASRQTGDYEQYF.

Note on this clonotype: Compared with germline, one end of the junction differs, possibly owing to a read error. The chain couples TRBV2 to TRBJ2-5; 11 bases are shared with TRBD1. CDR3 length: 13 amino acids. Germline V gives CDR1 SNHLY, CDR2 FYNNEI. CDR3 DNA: TGTGCCAGCGGGGACAGGGGGGGAGAGATCCAGTACTTC. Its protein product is CASGDRGGEIQYF.

CDR3 sequence: CASSRTSGETDTQYF. DNA for the CDR3: TGCGCCAGCAGCCGAACTAGCGGGGAAACAGATACGCAGTATTTT. V and J are TRBV4-1 and TRBJ2-3, with 10 bases matching TRBD2. With 4 bases clipped from V and 3 bases from J, the junction kept 4 bases outside the gene matches. The CDR3 consists of 15 residues. From germline, CDR1 is MGHRA and CDR2 YSYEKL.

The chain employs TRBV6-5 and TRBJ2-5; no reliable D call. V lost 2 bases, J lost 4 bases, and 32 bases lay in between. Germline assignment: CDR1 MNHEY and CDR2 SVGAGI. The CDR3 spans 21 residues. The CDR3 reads CASSYPRHTRWEAKVRETQYF. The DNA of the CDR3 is TGTGCCAGCAGTTACCCCAGGCACACACGTTGGGAAGCAAAGGTTAGAGAGACCCAGTACTTC.

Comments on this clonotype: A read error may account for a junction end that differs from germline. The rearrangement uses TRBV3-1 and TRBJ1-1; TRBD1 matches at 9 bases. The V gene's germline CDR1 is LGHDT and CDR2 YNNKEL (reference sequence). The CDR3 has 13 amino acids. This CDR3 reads CASRYTGGTEVFF. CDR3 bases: TGTGCCAGCAGGTATACAGGGGGCACTGAAGTTTTCTTT.

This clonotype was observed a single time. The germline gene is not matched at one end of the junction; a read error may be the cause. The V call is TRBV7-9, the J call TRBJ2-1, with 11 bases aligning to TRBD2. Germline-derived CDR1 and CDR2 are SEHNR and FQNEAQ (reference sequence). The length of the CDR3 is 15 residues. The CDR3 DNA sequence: TGTGCCTGCAGTAAGACTAGCGGGGCCAACAATGAGCAGTTCTTC. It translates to CACSKTSGANNEQFF.

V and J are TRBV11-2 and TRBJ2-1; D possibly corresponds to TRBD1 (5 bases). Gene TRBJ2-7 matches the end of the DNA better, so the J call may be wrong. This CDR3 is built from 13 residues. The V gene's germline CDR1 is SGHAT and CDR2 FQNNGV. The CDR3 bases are TGTGCCAGCAGCTTAGATAGGGGCAACGAGCAGTACTTC. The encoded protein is CASSLDRGNEQYF.

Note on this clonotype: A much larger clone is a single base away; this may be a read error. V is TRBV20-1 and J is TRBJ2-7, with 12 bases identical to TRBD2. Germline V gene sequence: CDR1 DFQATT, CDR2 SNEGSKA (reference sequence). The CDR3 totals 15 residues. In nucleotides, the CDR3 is TGCAATGCTCGGACTAGCGGGGAAGCCACCTACGAGCAGTACTTC. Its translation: CNARTSGEATYEQYF.

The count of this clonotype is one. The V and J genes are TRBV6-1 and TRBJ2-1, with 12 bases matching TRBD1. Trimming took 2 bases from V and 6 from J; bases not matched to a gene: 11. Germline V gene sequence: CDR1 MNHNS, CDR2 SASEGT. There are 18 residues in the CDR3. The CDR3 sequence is CASSESGWGTGGFNEQFF. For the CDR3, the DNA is TGTGCCAGCAGTGAATCGGGGTGGGGGACAGGGGGCTTCAATGAGCAGTTCTTC.

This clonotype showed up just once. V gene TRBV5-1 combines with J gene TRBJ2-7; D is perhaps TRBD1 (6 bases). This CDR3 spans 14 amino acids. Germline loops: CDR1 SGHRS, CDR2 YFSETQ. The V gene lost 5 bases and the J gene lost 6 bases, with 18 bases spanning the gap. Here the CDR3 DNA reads TGCGCCAGCAGATTCGCAGGGGATCCCTGCGAGCAGTACTTC. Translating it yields CASRFAGDPCEQYF.

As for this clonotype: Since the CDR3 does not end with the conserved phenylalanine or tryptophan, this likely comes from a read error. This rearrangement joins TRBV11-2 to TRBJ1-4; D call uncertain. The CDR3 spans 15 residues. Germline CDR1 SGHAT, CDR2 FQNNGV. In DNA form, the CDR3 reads TGTGCCAGTAGCTTCTCCGTTGCGACTAATGAAAAACTGTTTTCT. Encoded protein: CASSFSVATNEKLFS.

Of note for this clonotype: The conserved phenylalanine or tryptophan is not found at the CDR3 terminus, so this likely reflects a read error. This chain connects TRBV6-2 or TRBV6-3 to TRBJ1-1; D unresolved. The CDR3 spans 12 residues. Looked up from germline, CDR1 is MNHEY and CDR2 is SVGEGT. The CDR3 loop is CANSLMNTEAFV. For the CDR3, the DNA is TGTGCCAACAGTTTGATGAACACTGAAGCTTTCGTT.

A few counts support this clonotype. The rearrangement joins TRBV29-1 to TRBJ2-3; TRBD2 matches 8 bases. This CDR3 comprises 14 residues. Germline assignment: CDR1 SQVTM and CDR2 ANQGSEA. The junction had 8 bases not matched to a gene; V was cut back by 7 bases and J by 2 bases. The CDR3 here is CSDQSGGPTDTQYF. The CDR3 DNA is TGCAGCGACCAGAGCGGGGGCCCCACAGATACGCAGTATTTT.

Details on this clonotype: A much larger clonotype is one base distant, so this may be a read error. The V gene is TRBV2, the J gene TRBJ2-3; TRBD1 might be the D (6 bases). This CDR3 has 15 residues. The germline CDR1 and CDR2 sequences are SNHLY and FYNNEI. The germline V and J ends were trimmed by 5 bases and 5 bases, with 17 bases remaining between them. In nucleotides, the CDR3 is TGTGCCAGCAGTCTAAGGACAAGGGGGATAGATACGCAGTATTTT. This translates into CASSLRTRGIDTQYF.

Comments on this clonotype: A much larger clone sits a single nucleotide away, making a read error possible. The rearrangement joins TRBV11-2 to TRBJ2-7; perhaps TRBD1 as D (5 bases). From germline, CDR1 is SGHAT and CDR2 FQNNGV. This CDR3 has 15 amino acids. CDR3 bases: TGTGTCAGCAGCTTAAGCTCAGGGCTTTCCTACGAGCAGTACTTC. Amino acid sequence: CVSSLSSGLSYEQYF.

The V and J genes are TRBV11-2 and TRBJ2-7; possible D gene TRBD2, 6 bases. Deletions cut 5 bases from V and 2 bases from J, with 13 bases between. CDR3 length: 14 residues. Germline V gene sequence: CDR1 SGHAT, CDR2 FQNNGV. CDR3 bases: TGTGCCAGCAGCCCGCCGGGAGAGCCCTACGAGCAGTACTTC. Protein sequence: CASSPPGEPYEQYF.

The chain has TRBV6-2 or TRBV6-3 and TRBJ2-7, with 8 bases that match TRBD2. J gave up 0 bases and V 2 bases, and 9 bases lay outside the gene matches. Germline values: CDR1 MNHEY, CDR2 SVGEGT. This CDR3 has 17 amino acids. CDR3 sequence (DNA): TGTGCCAGCAGTTACCACTCTGGCGGGAGGTACTCCTACGAGCAGTACTTC. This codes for CASSYHSGGRYSYEQYF.

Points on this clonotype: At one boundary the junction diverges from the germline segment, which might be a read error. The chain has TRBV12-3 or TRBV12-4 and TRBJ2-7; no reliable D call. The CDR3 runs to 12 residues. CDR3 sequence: CASSSMGEEQCF. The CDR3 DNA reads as TGTGCCAGCAGTTCGATGGGTGAGGAGCAGTGCTTC.